This T cell receptor (beta chain) is drawn from a study of T cell responses to AZD1222 COVID-19 vaccine. Measured with immunoSEQ multiplex PCR; TCRdb has only the in-frame clones, and not every one. The sample gives 180,000 or so clones, roughly 91% of which show up once; about 2.1% is in the top ten. CDR3 length: 14 amino acids. Germline lookup yields CDR1 SGHTA and CDR2 FQGNSA. V dropped 7 bases and J dropped 5 bases, with 14 bases sitting between them. The sequence came from an adult who received the AZD1222 COVID-19 vaccine. This rearrangement joins TRBV7-2 to TRBJ2-2; D might be TRBD1 (6 bases). The input for sequencing was peripheral blood, taken 28 days after the second AZD1222 dose. The CDR3 bases are TGTGCCAGCACCCCAGGGGTTGGGACCGGGGAGCTGTTTTTT. It translates to CASTPGVGTGELFF.